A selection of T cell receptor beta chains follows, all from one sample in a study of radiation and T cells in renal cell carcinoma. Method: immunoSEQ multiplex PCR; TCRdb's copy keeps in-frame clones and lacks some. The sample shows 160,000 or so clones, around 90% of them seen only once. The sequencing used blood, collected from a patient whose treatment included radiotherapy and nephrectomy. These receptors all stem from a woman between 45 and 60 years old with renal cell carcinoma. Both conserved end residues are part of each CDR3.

CDR3aa: CASSGYSGNTIYF; j_gene: TRBJ1-3; v_gene: TRBV12-5
CDR3aa: CASSYIGQSRANVLTF; j_gene: TRBJ2-6; v_gene: TRBV12-1
CDR3aa: CASSLETGGEETQYF; j_gene: TRBJ2-5; v_gene: TRBV5-8
CDR3aa: CASSQAVSGQGDTEAFF; j_gene: TRBJ1-1; v_gene: TRBV4-3
CDR3aa: CASSLARWSGLSGEQFF; j_gene: TRBJ2-1; v_gene: TRBV7-2
CDR3aa: CASSALGGRTSTQYF; j_gene: TRBJ2-3; v_gene: TRBV2
CDR3aa: CSALQGGNTEAFF; j_gene: TRBJ1-1; v_gene: TRBV29-1
CDR3aa: CASRGVSYEQYF; j_gene: TRBJ2-7; v_gene: TRBV6-1
CDR3aa: CASSQGLAGGHEQFF; j_gene: TRBJ2-1; v_gene: TRBV18
CDR3aa: CASSLVSFYTDTQYF; j_gene: TRBJ2-3; v_gene: TRBV5-6
CDR3aa: CASTPGGAGKGEQFF; j_gene: TRBJ2-1; v_gene: TRBV6-6
CDR3aa: CASSQELSQPQHF; j_gene: TRBJ1-5; v_gene: TRBV4-3
CDR3aa: CASSSPGGGADGYTF; j_gene: TRBJ1-2; v_gene: TRBV27
CDR3aa: CASRRDSDTGELFF; j_gene: TRBJ2-2; v_gene: TRBV5-1
CDR3aa: CASSQTGVNEKLFF; j_gene: TRBJ1-4; v_gene: TRBV28
CDR3aa: CASSMQQNNSPLHF; j_gene: TRBJ1-6; v_gene: TRBV19
CDR3aa: CASQFYGYTF; j_gene: TRBJ1-2; v_gene: TRBV6-1
CDR3aa: CASTGLAGGRWDTQYF; j_gene: TRBJ2-3; v_gene: TRBV5-4
CDR3aa: CASSLIEQNNEKLFF; j_gene: TRBJ1-4; v_gene: TRBV5-4
CDR3aa: CASGPTGLQETQYF; j_gene: TRBJ2-5; v_gene: TRBV12-5
CDR3aa: CASSTSRQGGNQPQHF; j_gene: TRBJ1-5; v_gene: TRBV19
CDR3aa: CASGLVQGASYEQYF; j_gene: TRBJ2-7; v_gene: TRBV12-5
CDR3aa: CASLRGPGEKLFF; j_gene: TRBJ1-4; v_gene: TRBV6-5
CDR3aa: CATSRDLRGVGEQFF; j_gene: TRBJ2-1; v_gene: TRBV15